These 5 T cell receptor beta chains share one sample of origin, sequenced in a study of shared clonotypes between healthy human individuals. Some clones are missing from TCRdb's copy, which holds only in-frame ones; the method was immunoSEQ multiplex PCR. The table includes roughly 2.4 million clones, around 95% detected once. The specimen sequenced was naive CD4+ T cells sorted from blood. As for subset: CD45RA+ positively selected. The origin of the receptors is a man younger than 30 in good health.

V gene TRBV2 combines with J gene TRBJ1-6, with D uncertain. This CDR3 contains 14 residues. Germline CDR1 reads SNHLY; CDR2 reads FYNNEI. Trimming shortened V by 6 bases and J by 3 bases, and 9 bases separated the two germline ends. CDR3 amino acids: CASRRTVYNSPLHF. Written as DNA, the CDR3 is TGTGCCAGCAGGCGGACGGTCTATAATTCACCCCTCCACTTT.

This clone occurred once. The CDR3 is CASSSERGLKLSGANVLTF. CDR3 bases: TGTGCCAGCAGCTCGGAGCGGGGCTTGAAGCTTTCTGGGGCCAACGTCCTGACTTTC. The chain recombines TRBV7-9 with TRBJ2-6; 7 nucleotides agree with TRBD2. The CDR3 is 19 amino acids. With 4 bases clipped from V and 1 base from J, the junction kept 13 bases outside the gene matches. CDR1 is SEHNR and CDR2 is FQNEAQ in the germline V gene (reference sequence).

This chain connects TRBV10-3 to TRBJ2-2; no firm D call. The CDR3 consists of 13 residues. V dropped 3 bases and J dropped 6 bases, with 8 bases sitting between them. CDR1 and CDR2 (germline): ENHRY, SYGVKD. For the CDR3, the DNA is TGTGCCATCAGTGACCCCGATCCCGGGGAGCTGTTTTTT. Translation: CAISDPDPGELFF.

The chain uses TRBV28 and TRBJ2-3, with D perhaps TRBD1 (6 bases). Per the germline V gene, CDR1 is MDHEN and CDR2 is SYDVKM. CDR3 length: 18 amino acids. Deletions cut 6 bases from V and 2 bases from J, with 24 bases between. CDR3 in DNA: TGTGCCAGCAGCCCGCTACAGGGAAGATCACGATCCACAGATACGCAGTATTTT. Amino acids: CASSPLQGRSRSTDTQYF.

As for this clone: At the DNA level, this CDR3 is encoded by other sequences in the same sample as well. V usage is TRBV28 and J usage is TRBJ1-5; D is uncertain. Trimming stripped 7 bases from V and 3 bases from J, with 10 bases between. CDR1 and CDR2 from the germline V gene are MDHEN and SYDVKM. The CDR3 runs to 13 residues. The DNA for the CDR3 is TGTGCCAGCATCCCGGGCCCCAATCAGCCCCAGCATTTT. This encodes CASIPGPNQPQHF.